The 2 T cell receptor beta chains in this list originate from one sample, sequenced in a study of blood T cells in healthy people across ages. A J-beta primer mix and a sample-barcoded 5' primer were used in a second PCR of roughly 7 to 12 cycles. TCRdb analysed the 5' RACE reads with MiXCR anew, one entry per CDR3 protein. The sample records some 1.6 million distinct CDR3 sequences, about 31% being singletons. The sample taken for sequencing was blood. The receptors originated from a woman in her twenties or thirties in good health.

There are many counts of this clonotype. Mismatch with germline at one junction end may stem from a read error. The rearrangement links TRBV5-1 to TRBJ2-5; D could derive from TRBD1 or TRBD2 (5 bases each). The V gene's germline CDR1 is SGHRS and CDR2 YFSETQ. The CDR3 is made up of 13 amino acids. CDR3 sequence reads: CASSSRGQETQYF. As DNA, the CDR3 is TGTGCCAGCAGCTCGAGGGGCCAAGAGACCCAGTACTTC.

This sequence joins TRBV20-1 and TRBJ2-5; weak D call: TRBD2 (5 bases). The V gene lost 6 bases and the J gene lost 3 bases, with 17 bases spanning the gap. In germline, CDR1 is DFQATT, CDR2 SNEGSKA (reference sequence). The length of the CDR3 is 14 residues. CDR3 DNA: TGCAGTGCCCCTGTGAACGGGGTAAAAGAGACCCAGTACTTC. Translating it yields CSAPVNGVKETQYF.